The text below deals with one TCR beta chain. Its antigen is not known. Authors' analysis steps: ImmunoSEQ junction-only sequences lacked quality scores, so their filtering differed. Generated by immunoSEQ multiplex PCR, the TCRdb table keeps only in-frame clones and is missing some. The V and J calls and the clone size are those of that table, but D and trimming were determined from the DNA. Of approximately 460,000 clones in the sample, more than 70% were seen once. This entry belongs to a study of shared clonotypes between healthy human individuals. Across the whole study: The donor group consisted of two women and a few men, aged 18 to 49. Points from the study as a whole: Limitation of the genetic and exposure-history diversity represented came from the few donors.

The CDR3 is 16 amino acids. V was shortened by 4 bases and J by 0 bases, with 13 bases between the two germline ends. Germline loops: CDR1 GTSNPN, CDR2 SVGIG (reference sequence). The chain combines TRBV30 with TRBJ2-6; no reliable D call. Sequences were obtained from PBMCs. This TCR derives from a woman aged 40-49 years in good health. Some clones in this sample may be carry-over from other donors' samples. In nucleotides, the CDR3 is TGTGCCTGGAATTACCACAGCTTCTCTGGGGCCAACGTCCTGACTTTC. Translating gives CAWNYHSFSGANVLTF.